This TCR beta chain was observed in a study of T cell repertoires in cytomegalovirus infection. As for the study in general: It was the public TCR beta signatures that indicated both CMV infection and matching HLA type. Study-wide findings and caveats: Clonotype analysis showed dominance of the ex vivo response by HLA-C-restricted CMV-specific TCR beta clonotypes. Cumulative public TCR beta family frequency identified CMV carriers with the relevant HLA.

The J segment lost 8 bases and the V segment lost 4 bases, leaving 11 bases of the junction unmatched. Germline CDR1 is SEHNR and CDR2 is FQNEAQ (reference sequence). This CDR3 has 16 amino acids. This clonotype was picked up many times. Its antigen remains unknown. Each CDR3 protein gets one entry after TCRdb re-called the reads with MiXCR. Of 450,000 to 550,000 distinct CDR3 sequences listed, about 17% are singletons. The chain couples TRBV7-9 to TRBJ2-1, with TRBD2 matching 10 bases. The receptor comes from a human donor in good health (CMV status not recorded). Some clones in this sample may be carry-over from other donors' samples. The sequenced material came from CD8+ T cells from PBMCs. CDR3 bases: TGTGCCAGCAGCTCCCCAGGAGCGGGAGGGCCGGATGAGCAGTTCTTC. Translated: CASSSPGAGGPDEQFF.